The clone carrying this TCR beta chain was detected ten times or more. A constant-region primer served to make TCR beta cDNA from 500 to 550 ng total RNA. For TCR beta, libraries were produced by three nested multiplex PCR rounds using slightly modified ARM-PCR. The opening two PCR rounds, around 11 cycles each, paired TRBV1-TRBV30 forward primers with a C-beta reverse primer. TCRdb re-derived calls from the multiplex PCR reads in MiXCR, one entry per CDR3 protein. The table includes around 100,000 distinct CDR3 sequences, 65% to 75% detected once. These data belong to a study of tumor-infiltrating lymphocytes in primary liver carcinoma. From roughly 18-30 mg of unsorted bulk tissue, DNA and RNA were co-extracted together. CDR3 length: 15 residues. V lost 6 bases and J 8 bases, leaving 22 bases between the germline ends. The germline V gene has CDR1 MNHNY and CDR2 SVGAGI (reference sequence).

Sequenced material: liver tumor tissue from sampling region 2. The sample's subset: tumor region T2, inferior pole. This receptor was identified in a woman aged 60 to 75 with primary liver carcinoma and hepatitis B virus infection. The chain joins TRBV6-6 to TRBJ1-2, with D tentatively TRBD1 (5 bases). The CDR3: CASSKRQHLGKGYTF. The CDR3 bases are TGTGCCAGCAGCAAACGACAGCACCTTGGAAAGGGCTACACCTTC.